This T cell receptor (beta chain) was profiled in a study of T cell repertoires in cytomegalovirus infection. Study information: Matching HLA type, along with CMV infection, was indicated by public TCR beta signatures. Study results and limitations: Identification of carriers of CMV plus the relevant HLA was performed using cumulative public TCR beta family frequency. Dominant in the ex vivo response were TCR beta clonotypes restricted by HLA-C and specific for CMV.

In its sample, this clonotype was seen a few times. Its specificity is unknown. TCRdb re-analysed the reads in MiXCR, keeping a single row per CDR3 protein. The sample gives about 300,000 distinct CDR3 sequences, 20% to 30% of which show up once; 11% to 15% is in the top ten. CDR1 DFQATT and CDR2 SNEGSKA come from the germline V gene (reference sequence). The V and J ends lost 0 bases and 0 bases respectively, with 9 bases between them. The CDR3 is made up of 15 amino acids. This TCR derives from a human donor in good health (CMV status not recorded). Some clones in this sample may be carry-over from other donors' samples. The specimen sequenced was PBMCs. The genes are TRBV20-1 and TRBJ2-4; a possible D gene is TRBD1 (5 bases). CDR3 sequence: CSARESGIAKNIQYF. The CDR3 DNA reads as TGCAGTGCTAGAGAATCAGGGATAGCCAAAAACATTCAGTACTTC.